These T cell receptor beta chains were read from a single sample in a study of OX40 agonist ivuxolimab in advanced cancers. Assay: immunoSEQ multiplex PCR; the TCRdb copy retains only in-frame clones and omits some. Of about 90,000 clones listed, more than 80% were seen once; the top ten hold around 1.6%. This specimen was CD4+ or CD8+ T cells sorted from blood, taken in a trial of the OX40 agonist ivuxolimab. The receptors stem from an adult with an advanced solid tumor such as melanoma, head and neck, liver or kidney cancer. Both conserved end residues are part of each CDR3. The order of the fields is clone size, J gene, V gene, D gene, CDR3 DNA, CDR3 protein. The D gene is left open where the match is weak. Rows give clone size only sometimes, using once, few, many, or a class for an expanded clone.

>.|TRBJ1-2|TRBV7-9|TRBD1
TGTGCCAGCAGCTTAGCCCGGGACAGTGATGGCTACACCTTC
CASSLARDSDGYTF
>.|TRBJ2-6|TRBV15|.
TGTGCCACCAGCTTAGGAGCCCAGAGGGCCAACGTCCTGACTTTC
CATSLGAQRANVLTF
>.|TRBJ2-7|TRBV19|.
TGTGCCAGTAGTATCAAGGGTAAACATTTGGAGCAGTACTTC
CASSIKGKHLEQYF
>.|TRBJ1-4|TRBV6-5|TRBD1
TGTGCCAGCAGTACGACAGGGGGGGAGGGTGAAAAACTGTTTTTT
CASSTTGGEGEKLFF
>.|TRBJ2-1|TRBV18|.
TGTGCCAGCTCTCAGATCACGTTCAATGAGCAGTTCTTC
CASSQITFNEQFF
>.|TRBJ1-4|TRBV19|TRBD1
TGTGCCACCCGAGCCGGGACAGGGTACGAAAAACTGTTTTTT
CATRAGTGYEKLFF
>.|TRBJ2-2|TRBV5-1|TRBD2
TGCGCCAGCAGCTCGGGACTAGCGGTTACCTGGGCCGGGGAGCTGTTTTTT
CASSSGLAVTWAGELFF
>once|TRBJ2-7|TRBV18|.
TGTGCCAGCTCACTCCGGAAACAGGTGAAGGTCTACGAGCAGTACTTC
CASSLRKQVKVYEQYF
>.|TRBJ2-1|TRBV11-2|.
TGTGCCAGCAGCTTAGAGTTAGGGCCCCAAGTTAGGTATAATGAGCAGTTCTTC
CASSLELGPQVRYNEQFF
>.|TRBJ1-3|TRBV7-8|.
TGTGCCAGCAGAGAGGGCACTGGAAACACCATATATTTT
CASREGTGNTIYF
>.|TRBJ2-2|TRBV5-4|.
TGTGCCAGCAGCCGGGACTCCAACACCGGGGAGCTGTTTTTT
CASSRDSNTGELFF
>.|TRBJ2-3|TRBV18|.
TGTGCCAGCTCACCGGAGGAGACAGGCACAGATACGCAGTATTTT
CASSPEETGTDTQYF
>.|TRBJ2-3|TRBV28|.
TGTGCCAGCAGCCCCGGGGGCGGGACGCAGTATTTT
CASSPGGGTQYF
>.|TRBJ2-2|TRBV13|.
TGTGCCAGCAGCTTACTGACGCAGGTCTGGTCGAACACCGGGGAGCTGTTTTTT
CASSLLTQVWSNTGELFF
>.|TRBJ1-2|TRBV6-1|.
TGTGCCAGCAGTGAACGCCAGGGTGGTTACACCTTC
CASSERQGGYTF